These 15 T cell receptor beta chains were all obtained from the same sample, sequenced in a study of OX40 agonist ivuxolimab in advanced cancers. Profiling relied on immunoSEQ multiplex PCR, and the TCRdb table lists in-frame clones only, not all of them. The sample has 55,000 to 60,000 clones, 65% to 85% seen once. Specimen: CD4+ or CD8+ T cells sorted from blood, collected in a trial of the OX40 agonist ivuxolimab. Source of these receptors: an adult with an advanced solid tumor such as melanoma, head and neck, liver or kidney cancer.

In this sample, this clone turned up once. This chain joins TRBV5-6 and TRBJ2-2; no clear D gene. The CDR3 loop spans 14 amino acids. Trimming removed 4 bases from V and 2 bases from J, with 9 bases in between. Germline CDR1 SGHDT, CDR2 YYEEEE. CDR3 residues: CASSETANTGELFF. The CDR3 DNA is TGTGCCAGCAGCGAAACAGCCAACACCGGGGAGCTGTTTTTT.

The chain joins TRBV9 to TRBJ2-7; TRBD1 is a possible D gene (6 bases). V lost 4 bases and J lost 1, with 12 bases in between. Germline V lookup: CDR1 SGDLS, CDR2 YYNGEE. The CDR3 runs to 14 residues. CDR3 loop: CASSPPGQSYEQYF. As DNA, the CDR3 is TGTGCCAGCAGCCCCCCCGGACAGTCCTACGAGCAGTACTTC.

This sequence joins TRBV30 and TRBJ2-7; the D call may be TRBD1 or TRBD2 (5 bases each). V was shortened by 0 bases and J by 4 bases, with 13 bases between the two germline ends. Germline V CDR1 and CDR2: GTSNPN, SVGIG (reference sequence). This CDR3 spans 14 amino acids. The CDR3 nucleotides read TGTGCCTGGAGTGTATCCGGGGACGGGTACGAGCAGTACTTC. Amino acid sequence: CAWSVSGDGYEQYF. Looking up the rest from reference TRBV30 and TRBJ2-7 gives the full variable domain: SQTIHQWPATLVQPVGSPLSLECTVEGTSNPNLYWYRQAAGRGLQLLFYSVGIGQISSEVPQNLSASRPQDRQFILSSKKLLLSDSGFYLCAWSVSGDGYEQYFGPGTRLTVT.

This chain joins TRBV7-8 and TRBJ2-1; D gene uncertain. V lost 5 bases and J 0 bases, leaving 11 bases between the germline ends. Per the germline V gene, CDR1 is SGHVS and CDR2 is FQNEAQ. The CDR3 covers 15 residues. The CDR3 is CASSAVSSSYNEQFF. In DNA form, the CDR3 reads TGTGCCAGCAGCGCTGTCAGCAGCTCCTACAATGAGCAGTTCTTC.

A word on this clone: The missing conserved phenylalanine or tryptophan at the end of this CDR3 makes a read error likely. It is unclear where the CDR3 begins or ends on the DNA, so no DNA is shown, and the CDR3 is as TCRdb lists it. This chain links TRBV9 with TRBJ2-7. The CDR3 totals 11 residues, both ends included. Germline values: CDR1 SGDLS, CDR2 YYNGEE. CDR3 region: CASSVWKQPRA.

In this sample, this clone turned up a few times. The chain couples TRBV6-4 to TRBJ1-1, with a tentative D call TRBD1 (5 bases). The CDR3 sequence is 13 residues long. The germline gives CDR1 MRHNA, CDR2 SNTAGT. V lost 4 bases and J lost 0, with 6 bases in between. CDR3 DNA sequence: TGTGCCAGCAGTGTGGGGGTGAACACTGAAGCTTTCTTT. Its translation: CASSVGVNTEAFF.

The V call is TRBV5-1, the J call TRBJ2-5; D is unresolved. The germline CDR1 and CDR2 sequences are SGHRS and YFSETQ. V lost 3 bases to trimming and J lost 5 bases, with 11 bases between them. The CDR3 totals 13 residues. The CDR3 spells CASSSFLGETQYF. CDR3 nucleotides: TGCGCCAGCAGCTCCTTTTTGGGGGAGACCCAGTACTTC.

The CDR3 sequence is CASSHTSGTDTQYF. As DNA, the CDR3 is TGTGCCAGCAGCCATACTAGCGGCACAGATACGCAGTATTTT. The chain joins TRBV5-6 to TRBJ2-3; TRBD2 aligns across 7 bases. The CDR3 has 14 residues. V was clipped by 4 bases and J by 1 base; unmatched bases: 3. Germline V gene sequence: CDR1 SGHDT, CDR2 YYEEEE.

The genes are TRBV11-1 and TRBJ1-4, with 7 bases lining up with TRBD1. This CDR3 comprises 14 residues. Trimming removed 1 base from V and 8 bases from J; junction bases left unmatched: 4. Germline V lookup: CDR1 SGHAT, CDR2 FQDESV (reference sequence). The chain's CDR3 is CASSLDRGKEKLFF. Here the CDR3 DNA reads TGTGCCAGCAGCTTAGACAGGGGAAAAGAAAAACTGTTTTTT. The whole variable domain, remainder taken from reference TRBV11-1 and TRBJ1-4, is EAEVAQSPRYKITEKSQAVAFWCDPISGHATLYWYRQILGQGPELLVQFQDESVVDDSQLPKDRFSAERLKGVDSTLKIQPAELGDSAMYLCASSLDRGKEKLFFGSGTQLSVL.

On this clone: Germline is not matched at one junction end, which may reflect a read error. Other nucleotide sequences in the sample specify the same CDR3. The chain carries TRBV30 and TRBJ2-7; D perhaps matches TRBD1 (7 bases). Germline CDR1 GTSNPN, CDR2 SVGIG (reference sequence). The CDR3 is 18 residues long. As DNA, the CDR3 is TGTGCTTGGAGAGCAGTAACCGGCCCCTTTCGCGGGACAGCCACCCCGTACTTC. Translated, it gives CAWRAVTGPFRGTATPYF.

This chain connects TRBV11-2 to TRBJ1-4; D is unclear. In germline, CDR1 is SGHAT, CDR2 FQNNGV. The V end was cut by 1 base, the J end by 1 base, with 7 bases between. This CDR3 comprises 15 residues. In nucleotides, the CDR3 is TGTGCCAGCAGCTTAGTAGGAGTAACTAATGAAAAACTGTTTTTT. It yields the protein CASSLVGVTNEKLFF.

The CDR3: CARSLLGARPQHF. For the CDR3, the DNA is TGTGCCAGAAGCTTGTTGGGGGCCCGGCCCCAGCATTTT. The chain combines TRBV5-3 with TRBJ1-5, with D possibly TRBD1 on 6 matching bases. TRBV5-3 carries the ORF label, with uncertain function. Deletions cut 1 base from V and 9 bases from J, with 11 bases between. This CDR3 has 13 amino acids.

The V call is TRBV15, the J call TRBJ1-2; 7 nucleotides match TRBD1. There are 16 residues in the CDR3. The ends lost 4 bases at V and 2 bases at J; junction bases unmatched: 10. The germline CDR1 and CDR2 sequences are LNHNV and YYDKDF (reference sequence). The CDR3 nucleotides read TGTGCCACCAGCACAAAGCCAGGGGGGCTCAACTATGGCTACACCTTC. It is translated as CATSTKPGGLNYGYTF.

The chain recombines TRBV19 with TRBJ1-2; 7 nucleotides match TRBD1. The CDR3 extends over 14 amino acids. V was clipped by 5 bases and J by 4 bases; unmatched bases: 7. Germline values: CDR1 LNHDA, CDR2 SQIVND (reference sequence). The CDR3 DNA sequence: TGTGCCAGTAGTGAAATGACAGGGACCTATGGCTACACCTTC. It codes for CASSEMTGTYGYTF.

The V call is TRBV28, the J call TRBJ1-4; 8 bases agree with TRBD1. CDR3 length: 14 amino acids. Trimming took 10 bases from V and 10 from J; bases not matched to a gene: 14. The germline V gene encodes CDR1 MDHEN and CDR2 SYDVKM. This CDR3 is CATQEPGQVAKLFF. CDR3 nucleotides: TGTGCCACCCAAGAGCCGGGACAGGTAGCAAAACTGTTTTTT.